This TCR beta chain is drawn from a study of T cell responses to AZD1222 COVID-19 vaccine. Study results and caveats: Reportedly, nearly half the spike-specific TCRs target unmutated variant regions. Across spike, vaccine-associated CD4 TCRs were found, dominant at 160-218 and 743-854. When two AZD1222 doses had been given, Spike-specific TCR breadth and depth rose. Clonal diversity may have been underestimated in mostly white British donors.

As to this clone: Its specificity is unknown.

The CDR3 sequence is 13 residues long. Germline lookup yields CDR1 MDHEN and CDR2 SYDVKM. Trimming shortened V by 6 bases and J by 0 bases, and 7 bases separated the two germline ends. Method: immunoSEQ multiplex PCR; TCRdb's copy keeps in-frame clones and lacks some. The sample shows tens of thousands of clones, around nine tenths of them seen only once. This material consisted of peripheral blood, taken on day 0 of MenACWY control vaccination. This chain uses TRBV28 with TRBJ2-3; D is unresolved. The TCR sequence derives from an adult in good health. CDR3 region: CASSPGSTDTQYF. DNA of the CDR3: TGTGCCAGCAGCCCAGGTAGCACAGATACGCAGTATTTT.